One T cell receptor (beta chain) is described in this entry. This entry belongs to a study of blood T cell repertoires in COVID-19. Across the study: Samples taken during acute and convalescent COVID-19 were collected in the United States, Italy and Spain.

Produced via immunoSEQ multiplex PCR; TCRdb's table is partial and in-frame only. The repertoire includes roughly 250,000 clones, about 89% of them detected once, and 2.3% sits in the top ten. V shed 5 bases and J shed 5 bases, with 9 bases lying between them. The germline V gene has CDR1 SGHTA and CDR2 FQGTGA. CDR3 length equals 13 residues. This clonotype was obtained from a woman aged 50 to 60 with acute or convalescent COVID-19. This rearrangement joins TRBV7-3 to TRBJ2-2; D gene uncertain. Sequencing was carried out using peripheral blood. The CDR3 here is CASSIYTTGELFF. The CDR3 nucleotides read TGTGCCAGCAGCATTTATACAACCGGGGAGCTGTTTTTT. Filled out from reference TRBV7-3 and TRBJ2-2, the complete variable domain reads GAGVSQTPSNKVTEKGKYVELRCDPISGHTALYWYRQSLGQGPEFLIYFQGTGAADDSGLPNDRFFAVRPEGSVSTLKIQRTERGDSAVYLCASSIYTTGELFFGEGSRLTVL.